The 20 T cell receptor beta chains listed next were all sequenced from one sample in a study of beta chain features in type 1 diabetes. The authors reverse transcribed all of the isolated RNA, so sequencing captured expressed TCRB transcripts. This table comes from immunoSEQ multiplex PCR, and its TCRdb copy is limited to in-frame clones, with some not included. The sample lists about 620,000 clones, about 14% occurring once. Source material: naive CD4+ T cells from blood. The receptors were sampled from a man younger than 35 in good health.

This clone showed up just a few times. The V call is TRBV30, the J call TRBJ1-5; D possibly corresponds to TRBD1 (6 bases). Germline V CDR1 and CDR2: GTSNPN, SVGIG (reference sequence). V was clipped by 2 bases and J by 4 bases, with 15 bases between them. This CDR3 has 15 residues. CDR3 region: CAWSSTGTTNQPQHF. CDR3 DNA: TGTGCCTGGAGTTCTACCGGGACAACGAATCAGCCCCAGCATTTT.

This clone has only a few counts. The CDR3 spells CASSPNQGGTEAFF. CDR3 sequence (DNA): TGTGCCAGCAGCCCTAATCAGGGCGGCACTGAAGCTTTCTTT. V gene TRBV9 combines with J gene TRBJ1-1; possible D gene TRBD1, 5 bases. The CDR3 runs 14 residues. V was trimmed by 4 bases and J by 4 bases, leaving 14 bases between them. From germline, CDR1 is SGDLS and CDR2 YYNGEE.

The rearrangement joins TRBV6-4 to TRBJ1-2; D remains unclear. The V end was cut by 7 bases, the J end by 6 bases, with 9 bases between. The germline gives CDR1 MRHNA, CDR2 SNTAGT. The CDR3 contains 11 residues. The CDR3 sequence: CASTGGHGYTF. The CDR3 region has the DNA TGTGCCAGCACGGGCGGACATGGCTACACCTTC.

This sequence joins TRBV18 and TRBJ2-5; 7 bases align to TRBD1. The CDR3 spans 15 residues. V shed 4 bases, J shed 1 base, and the junction held 6 bases outside the gene matches. Germline V lookup: CDR1 KGHSH, CDR2 LQKENI. The CDR3 spells CASSLYGTVQETQYF. DNA for the CDR3: TGTGCCAGCTCACTGTATGGGACAGTCCAAGAGACCCAGTACTTC.

This clone was seen more than once but under ten times. This sequence joins TRBV9 and TRBJ2-1, with TRBD2 matching 7 bases. The CDR3 has 18 amino acids. V shed 2 bases, J shed 3 bases, and the junction held 14 bases outside the gene matches. Germline-derived CDR1 and CDR2 are SGDLS and YYNGEE. CDR3 coding DNA: TGTGCCAGCAGCGTTGAGTCGGGATGGCTAGCGGACTACAATGAGCAGTTCTTC. Translating it yields CASSVESGWLADYNEQFF.

This clone was seen a few times. This rearrangement joins TRBV7-2 to TRBJ2-2; TRBD2 aligns across 9 bases. Unmatched junction bases numbered 12, after V lost 5 bases and J lost 5 bases. The CDR3 runs to 17 residues. CDR1 SGHTA and CDR2 FQGNSA come from the germline V gene. The chain's CDR3 is CASSQVMAGGLTGELFF. DNA of the CDR3: TGTGCCAGCAGCCAAGTCATGGCGGGGGGGCTAACCGGGGAGCTGTTTTTT.

This chain links TRBV19 with TRBJ1-5, with a tentative D call TRBD1 (5 bases). Trimming pared 6 bases from V and 3 bases from J, leaving 18 bases between. CDR1 and CDR2 from the germline V gene are LNHDA and SQIVND (reference sequence). This CDR3 region has 16 residues. The CDR3 protein is CASRVEAGLLNQPQHF. CDR3 in DNA: TGTGCCAGTAGGGTTGAGGCGGGACTCCTCAATCAGCCCCAGCATTTT.

The sample holds a few counts of this clone. The chain recombines TRBV5-6 with TRBJ1-2; unclear D gene. The germline CDR1 and CDR2 sequences are SGHDT and YYEEEE. Trimming shortened V by 4 bases and J by 8 bases, and 18 bases separated the two germline ends. CDR3 size: 14 residues. The CDR3 nucleotides read TGTGCCAGCAGCCCGGTTGGGGTAGCCGCCGGCTACACCTTC. It translates to CASSPVGVAAGYTF.

This clone showed up just a few times. The V gene is TRBV7-8, the J gene TRBJ1-2; 9 bases fit TRBD1. The ends lost 5 bases at V and 2 bases at J; junction bases unmatched: 3. Germline V lookup: CDR1 SGHVS, CDR2 FQNEAQ. The CDR3 is 14 amino acids. The CDR3 nucleotides are TGTGCCAGCAGCCTGGGACAGGGAAACTATGGCTACACCTTC. Its translation: CASSLGQGNYGYTF.

The V call is TRBV4-1, the J call TRBJ1-1; no reliable D call. V was pared by 7 bases and J by 0 bases, with 9 bases between. Looked up from germline, CDR1 is MGHRA and CDR2 is YSYEKL. The CDR3 consists of 13 residues. The CDR3, as DNA: TGCGCCAGCACGCTACTCATGAACACTGAAGCTTTCTTT. Translating it yields CASTLLMNTEAFF.

This chain connects TRBV28 to TRBJ2-7, with 9 bases fitting TRBD1. Looked up from germline, CDR1 is MDHEN and CDR2 is SYDVKM. V trimming: 5 bases; J trimming: 4 bases; junction bases outside the gene matches: 9. The CDR3 consists of 15 residues. This chain's CDR3 is CASSTPGQGTYEQYF. In nucleotides, the CDR3 is TGTGCCAGCAGTACCCCCGGACAGGGGACGTACGAGCAGTACTTC.

The table lists this clone with a few counts. The CDR3 is CASLLSGTGGETQYF. CDR3 sequence (DNA): TGTGCCAGTTTGCTTTCCGGGACGGGGGGCGAGACCCAGTACTTC. The chain combines TRBV6-1 with TRBJ2-5; D might be TRBD2 (7 bases). Between the trimmed V and J ends, which lost 9 bases and 5 bases, there was a span of 22 bases. The CDR3 totals 15 residues. Germline CDR1 MNHNS, CDR2 SASEGT.

CDR3 region: CASSSPDRGYEQYF. The CDR3 bases are TGTGCCAGCAGCTCCCCGGACAGGGGATACGAGCAGTACTTC. V and J are TRBV7-3 and TRBJ2-5, with 9 positions matching TRBD1. The J call may be incorrect, as the DNA end agrees better with TRBJ2-7. The germline gives CDR1 SGHTA, CDR2 FQGTGA. CDR3 length: 14 amino acids.

This clone was recorded a few times. The chain carries TRBV19 and TRBJ2-1, with TRBD2 matching over 9 bases. The CDR3 is made up of 18 amino acids. CDR1 LNHDA and CDR2 SQIVND come from the germline V gene (reference sequence). Trimming cost V 6 bases and J 0 bases; bases outside gene matches: 12. CDR3 loop: CASRTSRLAGHSYNEQFF. The DNA for the CDR3 is TGTGCCAGTAGAACATCTCGGCTAGCGGGGCACTCCTACAATGAGCAGTTCTTC.

This clone was counted a few times. The gene calls are TRBV7-8 and TRBJ1-6; 8 bases agree with TRBD1. The CDR3 totals 16 residues. With V trimmed by 4 bases and J by 11 bases, 13 bases remained unmatched. Germline values: CDR1 SGHVS, CDR2 FQNEAQ. CDR3 region: CASSSSLTGDLAPLHF. The DNA for the CDR3 is TGTGCCAGCAGCTCCTCTTTGACAGGGGATCTGGCACCCCTCCACTTT.

The rearrangement links TRBV10-3 to TRBJ1-2; D is uncertain. V lost 2 bases and J lost 4, with 8 bases in between. CDR1 is ENHRY, CDR2 SYGVKD, per germline. The CDR3 contains 13 residues. CDR3 bases: TGTGCCATCAGTGAGGCCCAAGTCTATGGCTACACCTTC. It codes for CAISEAQVYGYTF.

This clone was seen a few times. The chain is built from TRBV5-1 and TRBJ2-1; D not resolved. V was cut by 0 bases and J by 5 bases, with 6 bases left in between. This CDR3 comprises 13 residues. The germline CDR1 and CDR2 sequences are SGHRS and YFSETQ. The chain's CDR3 is CASSLGSNNEQFF. CDR3 nucleotides: TGCGCCAGCAGCTTGGGATCGAACAATGAGCAGTTCTTC.

This clone appeared a few times. CDR3 nucleotides: TGCGCCAGCAGCTTGACCAGGGGGCGGGGCGGAGAGCAGTTCTTC. This gives the protein CASSLTRGRGGEQFF. The V call is TRBV5-1, the J call TRBJ2-1, with TRBD1 matching over 8 bases. The CDR3 consists of 15 residues. The V gene's germline CDR1 is SGHRS and CDR2 YFSETQ. Unmatched junction bases numbered 10, after V lost 1 base and J lost 10 bases.

This clone was seen more than once but under ten times. The chain employs TRBV19 and TRBJ1-2; 9 nucleotides line up with TRBD1. The germline CDR1 and CDR2 sequences are LNHDA and SQIVND (reference sequence). V lost 7 bases and J lost 2; bases outside the gene matches: 8. This CDR3 is built from 15 residues. Written as DNA, the CDR3 is TGTGCCAGTACTCAGGACAGGGGCAAAAACTATGGCTACACCTTC. This encodes CASTQDRGKNYGYTF.

This clone was recorded a few times. The rearrangement joins TRBV10-3 to TRBJ2-5; D might be TRBD2 (7 bases). V dropped 2 bases and J dropped 4 bases, with 14 bases sitting between them. This CDR3 is 15 amino acids long. Germline CDR1 reads ENHRY; CDR2 reads SYGVKD. CDR3 in DNA: TGTGCCATCAGTGAGGCACAGGGAGGGGTAGAGACCCAGTACTTC. Translated, it gives CAISEAQGGVETQYF.